The 10 T cell receptor beta chains below all came from one sample that was sequenced in a study of T cell responses to AZD1222 COVID-19 vaccine. Clones were read by immunoSEQ multiplex PCR, and TCRdb kept only the in-frame ones, dropping some. Among roughly 150,000 clones, approximately 87% were seen once, and the ten largest hold 1.5% to 2%. Sequencing used peripheral blood, obtained 28 days after the second AZD1222 dose. These receptors were collected from an adult who received the AZD1222 COVID-19 vaccine.

This chain links TRBV18 with TRBJ1-2, with a weak D call TRBD1 (5 bases). V dropped 3 bases and J dropped 2 bases, with 10 bases sitting between them. CDR1 and CDR2 from the germline V gene are KGHSH and LQKENI. This CDR3 is 14 amino acids long. The CDR3 region has the DNA TGTGCCAGCTCACCTCTACAGGAGAACTATGGCTACACCTTC. Translation gives CASSPLQENYGYTF.

J is TRBJ2-1 and V is TRBV27, with 7 bases aligning to TRBD1. Germline V gives CDR1 MNHEY, CDR2 SMNVEV (reference sequence). The CDR3 covers 15 residues. After removal of 6 bases from V and 2 bases from J, the junction contained 7 bases not matched to a gene. The CDR3 DNA reads as TGTGCCAGCAGCACAGGGGACATAGCCTACAATGAGCAGTTCTTC. Amino acid sequence: CASSTGDIAYNEQFF.

This chain connects TRBV9 to TRBJ2-2, with D perhaps TRBD2 (6 bases). The germline V and J ends were trimmed by 2 bases and 5 bases, with 7 bases remaining between them. The CDR3 consists of 13 residues. The germline V gene has CDR1 SGDLS and CDR2 YYNGEE. The CDR3: CASSVGLTGELFF. The CDR3 DNA reads as TGTGCCAGCAGCGTGGGACTTACCGGGGAGCTGTTTTTT.

The V gene is TRBV19, the J gene TRBJ2-2; the match to TRBD1 covers 8 bases. Germline CDR1 and CDR2: LNHDA and SQIVND (reference sequence). V gave up 5 bases and J gave up 4 bases; unmatched junction bases: 6. This CDR3 comprises 15 residues. The CDR3 DNA reads TGTGCCAGTAGTTTTAGGACAGGGATCACCGGGGAGCTGTTTTTT. As protein: CASSFRTGITGELFF.

The chain couples TRBV5-1 to TRBJ1-1, with D hard to call. Looked up from germline, CDR1 is SGHRS and CDR2 is YFSETQ. Deletions cut 0 bases from V and 7 bases from J, with 19 bases between. The CDR3 sequence is 16 residues long. This CDR3 reads CASSLAPGAQQGEAFF. The CDR3 DNA reads TGCGCCAGCAGCTTGGCCCCGGGAGCCCAACAAGGTGAAGCTTTCTTT.

The V call is TRBV10-1, the J call TRBJ2-1, with D perhaps TRBD1 or TRBD2 (5 bases each). Germline CDR1 WNHNN, CDR2 SYGVQD (reference sequence). The length of the CDR3 is 17 residues. V lost 4 bases and J 6 bases, leaving 22 bases between the germline ends. The CDR3 loop is CASSATRPGSSGNEQFF. The CDR3 DNA is TGCGCCAGCAGTGCGACTCGGCCAGGGAGTTCCGGCAATGAGCAGTTCTTC.

This rearrangement joins TRBV28 to TRBJ1-3; D is possibly TRBD1 (5 bases). CDR1 is MDHEN and CDR2 is SYDVKM in the germline V gene. The CDR3 runs to 14 residues. Trimming stripped 2 bases from V and 4 bases from J, with 9 bases between. CDR3 sequence reads: CASSLLQAGNTIYF. The CDR3, as DNA: TGTGCCAGCAGTTTACTACAGGCGGGAAACACCATATATTTT. The full variable domain, rest sourced from reference TRBV28 and TRBJ1-3, is DVKVTQSSRYLVKRTGEKVFLECVQDMDHENMFWYRQDPGLGLRLIYFSYDVKMKEKGDIPEGYSVSREKKERFSLILESASTNQTSMYLCASSLLQAGNTIYFGEGSWLTVV.

The chain couples TRBV27 to TRBJ2-7; the match to TRBD1 covers 7 bases. With 4 bases clipped from V and 5 bases from J, the junction kept 8 bases outside the gene matches. The CDR3 consists of 14 residues. Germline CDR1 reads MNHEY; CDR2 reads SMNVEV (reference sequence). CDR3 sequence: CASSSRTGLNEQYV. The CDR3 nucleotides are TGTGCCAGCAGTTCACGGACAGGTTTGAACGAGCAGTACGTC.

The rearrangement links TRBV6-5 to TRBJ2-3; D may be TRBD1 (6 bases). The CDR3 loop spans 15 amino acids. The ends were cut back, 7 bases at V and 10 bases at J, with 24 bases in the middle. Germline CDR1 and CDR2: MNHEY and SVGAGI. CDR3 DNA sequence: TGTGCCAGCACCACCGTTGGGGCAGGGGAGTTTGCGCAGTATTTT. It is translated as CASTTVGAGEFAQYF.

V usage is TRBV7-9 and J usage is TRBJ1-4, with TRBD1 identical over 7 bases. Germline loops: CDR1 SEHNR, CDR2 FQNEAQ (reference sequence). Trimming removed 6 bases from V and 4 bases from J; junction bases left unmatched: 14. The CDR3 runs to 17 residues. CDR3 DNA: TGTGCCAGCAGTCCTCGGACGAGGGGGCGGGTTAATGAAAAACTGTTTTTT. Amino acid sequence: CASSPRTRGRVNEKLFF.